This T cell receptor (beta chain) appears in the sequencing data of a study of metastatic and nonmetastatic thyroid tumors. Study results and caveats: The study reportedly found significantly higher TCR beta diversity in malignant thyroid tumors than benign nodules, in blood and tumor.

This clone was detected only a few times. Its antigen is currently unknown. MiXCR was used by TCRdb to re-call the PCR reads. The sample consists of roughly 18,000 clones, more than 25% of them appearing once. Ahead of thyroid surgery, no patient had received treatment of any kind. This clonotype originated in a female donor with papillary thyroid cancer or a benign thyroid nodule (not recorded which). Some clones in this sample may be carry-over from other donors' samples. Input material: tumor tissue.

The CDR3 loop reads CAGGNTIYF. CDR3 in DNA: TGTGCCGGTGGAAACACCATATATTTT. This chain uses TRBV6-2 or TRBV6-3 with TRBJ1-3; D remains unclear. The germline CDR1 and CDR2 sequences are MNHEY and SVGEGT. Trimming took off 11 bases at V and 3 bases at J, with 2 bases between the two ends. The CDR3 has 9 amino acids.